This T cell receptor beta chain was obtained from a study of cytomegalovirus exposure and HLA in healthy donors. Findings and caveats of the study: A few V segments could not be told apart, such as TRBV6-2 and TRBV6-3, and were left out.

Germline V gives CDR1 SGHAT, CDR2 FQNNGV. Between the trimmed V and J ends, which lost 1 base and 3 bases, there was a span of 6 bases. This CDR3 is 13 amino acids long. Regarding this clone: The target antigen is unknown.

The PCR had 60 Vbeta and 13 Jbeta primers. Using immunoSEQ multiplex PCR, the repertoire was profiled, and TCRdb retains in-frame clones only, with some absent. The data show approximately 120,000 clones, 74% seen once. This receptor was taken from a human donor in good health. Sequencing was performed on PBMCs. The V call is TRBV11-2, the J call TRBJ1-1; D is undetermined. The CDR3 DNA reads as TGTGCCAGCAGCTTAGGGAGTCACACTGAAGCTTTCTTT. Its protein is CASSLGSHTEAFF.